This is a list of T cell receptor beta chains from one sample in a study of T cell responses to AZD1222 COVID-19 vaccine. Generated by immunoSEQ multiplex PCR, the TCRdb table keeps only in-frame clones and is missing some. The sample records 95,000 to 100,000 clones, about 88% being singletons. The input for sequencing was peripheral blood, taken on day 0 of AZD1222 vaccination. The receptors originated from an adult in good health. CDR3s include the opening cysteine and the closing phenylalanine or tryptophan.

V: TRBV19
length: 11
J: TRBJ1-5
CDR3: CASSIGEPQHF

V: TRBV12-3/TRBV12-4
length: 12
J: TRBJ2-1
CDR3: CASSWGMNEQFF

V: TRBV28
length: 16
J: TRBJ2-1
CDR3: CASSSVGRSSYNEQFF

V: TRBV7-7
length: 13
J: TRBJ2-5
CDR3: CASSFGRGETQYF

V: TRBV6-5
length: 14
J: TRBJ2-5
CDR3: CASSQVQGKETQYF

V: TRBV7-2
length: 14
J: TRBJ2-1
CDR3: CASARTSGYNEQFF

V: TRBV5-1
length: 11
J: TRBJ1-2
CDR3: CATSDGYGYTF

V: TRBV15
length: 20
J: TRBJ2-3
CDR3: CATSRAPGLAGGAETDTQYF

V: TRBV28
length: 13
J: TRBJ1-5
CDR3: CASSYYSNQPQHF

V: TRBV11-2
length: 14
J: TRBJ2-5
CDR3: CASTDIGERETQYF

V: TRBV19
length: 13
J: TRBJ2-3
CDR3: CTSSIDRASTQYF

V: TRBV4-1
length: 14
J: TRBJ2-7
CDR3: CASSQDNSAYEQYF